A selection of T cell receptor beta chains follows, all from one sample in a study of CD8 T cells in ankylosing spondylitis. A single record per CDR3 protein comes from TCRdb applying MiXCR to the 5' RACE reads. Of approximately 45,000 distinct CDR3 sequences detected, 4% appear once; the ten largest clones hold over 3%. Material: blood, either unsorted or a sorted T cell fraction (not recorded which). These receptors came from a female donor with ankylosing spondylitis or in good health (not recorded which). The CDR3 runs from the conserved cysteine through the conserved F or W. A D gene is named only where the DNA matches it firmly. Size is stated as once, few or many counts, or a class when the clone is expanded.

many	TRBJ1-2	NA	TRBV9	TGTGCCAGCAGCGTACCCCCTACAGGGAACTATGGCTACACCTTC	CASSVPPTGNYGYTF
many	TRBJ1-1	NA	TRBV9	TGTGCCAGCAGCGTAGTTGTAGACACTGAAGCTTTCTTT	CASSVVVDTEAFF
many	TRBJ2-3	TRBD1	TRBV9	TGTGCCAGCAGCGTAATACAGGGGGATACGCAGTATTTT	CASSVIQGDTQYF
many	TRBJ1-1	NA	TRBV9	TGTGCCAGCAGCGTCGGTAGGGATGTTTTCTTT	CASSVGRDVFF
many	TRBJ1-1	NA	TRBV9	TGTGCCAGCAGCGTAGTCGGAGAGAACACTGAAGCTTTCTTT	CASSVVGENTEAFF
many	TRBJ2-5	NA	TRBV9	TGTGCCAGCAGCGCCTTATCAGGGGAGACCCAGTACTTC	CASSALSGETQYF
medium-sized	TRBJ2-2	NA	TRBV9	TGTGCCAGCAGCGCAGAACTGGGGACCGGGGAGCTGTTTTTT	CASSAELGTGELFF
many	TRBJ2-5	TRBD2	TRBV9	TGTGCCAGCAGCGTAGCGTATGCTAGCGGGGGCCCCCAAGAGACCCAGTACTTC	CASSVAYASGGPQETQYF
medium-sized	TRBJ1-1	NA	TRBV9	TGTGCCAGCAGCCTAGACAGCCATGGAGTCAACACTGAAGCTTTCTTT	CASSLDSHGVNTEAFF
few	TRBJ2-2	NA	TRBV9	TGTGCCAGCGGGGGACTTAACACCGGGGAGCTGTTTTTT	CASGGLNTGELFF
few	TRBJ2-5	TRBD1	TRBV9	TGTGCCAGCACGAGGACAGGGGGAATGGAGACCCAGTACTTC	CASTRTGGMETQYF
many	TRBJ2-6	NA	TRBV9	TGTGCCAGCAGCGGAACAGGAGTCTCTGGGGCCAACGTCCTGACTTTC	CASSGTGVSGANVLTF
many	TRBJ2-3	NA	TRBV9	TGTGCCAGCAGCTTAGCTGCAGATACGCAGTATTTT	CASSLAADTQYF
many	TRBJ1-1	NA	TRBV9	TGTGCCAGCGCAGGAGATGACACTGAAGCTTTCTTT	CASAGDDTEAFF
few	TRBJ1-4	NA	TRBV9	TGTGCCAGCAGCGTAGACGTTAATGAAAAACTGTTTTTT	CASSVDVNEKLFF
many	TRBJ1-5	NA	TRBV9	TGTGCCAGCAGCGTAGCCGGGGGTGGGGCCCAGCATTTT	CASSVAGGGAQHF
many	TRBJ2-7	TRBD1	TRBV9	TGTGCCAGCAGCCCCAGGGGGACCTACGAGCAGTACTTC	CASSPRGTYEQYF